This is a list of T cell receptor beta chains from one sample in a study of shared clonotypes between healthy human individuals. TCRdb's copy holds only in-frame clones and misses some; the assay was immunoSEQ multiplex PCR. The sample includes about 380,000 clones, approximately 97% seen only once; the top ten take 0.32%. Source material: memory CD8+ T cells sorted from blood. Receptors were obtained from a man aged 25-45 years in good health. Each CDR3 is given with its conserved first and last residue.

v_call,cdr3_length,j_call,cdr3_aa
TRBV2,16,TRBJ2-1,CASSGLAGVRANEQFF
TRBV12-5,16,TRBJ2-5,CASGLGAGGGQETQYF
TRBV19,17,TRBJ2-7,CASSTPPLAGGFYEQYF
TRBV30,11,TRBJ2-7,CAWSVRQEQYF
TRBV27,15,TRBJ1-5,CASSFRDTPIRTQHF
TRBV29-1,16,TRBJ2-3,CSALSGSAPSTDTQYF
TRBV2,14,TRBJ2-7,CASRASGNSYEQYF
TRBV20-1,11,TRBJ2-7,CSATPWDEQYF
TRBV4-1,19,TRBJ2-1,CASSQDSGVERARGNEQFF
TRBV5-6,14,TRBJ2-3,CASSRLAGRDTQYF
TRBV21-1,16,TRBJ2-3,CASSKEIAGGLDTQYF
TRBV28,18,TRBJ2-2,CASSTWGLAGIAVGELFF
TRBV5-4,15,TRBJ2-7,CASSKTGTDHYEQYF
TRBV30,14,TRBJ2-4,CAWSEGQGGNIQYF
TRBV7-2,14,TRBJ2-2,CASLTSGRTGELFF
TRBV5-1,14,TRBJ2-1,CASSVGDRGDEQFF
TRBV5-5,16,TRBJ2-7,CASSLSLAGFIYEQYF
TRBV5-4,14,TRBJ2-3,CASSLGLRADTQYF
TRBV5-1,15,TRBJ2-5,CASSFQGRRAETQYF
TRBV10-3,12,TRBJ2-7,CAIGRGADEQYF
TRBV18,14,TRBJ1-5,CASSGSRSNQPQHF
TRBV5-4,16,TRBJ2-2,CASSKDEVWNTGELFF
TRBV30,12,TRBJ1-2,CAWSVVSFGYTF
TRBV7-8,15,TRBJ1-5,CASSLAWTGNQPQHF
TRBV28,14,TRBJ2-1,CASSLRRDRNEQFF
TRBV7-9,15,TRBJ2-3,CASRPQRETSDTQYF
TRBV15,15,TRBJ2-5,CATSARQGFVETQYF
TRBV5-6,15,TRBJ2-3,CASSPRTVLGLGQYF